One sample yielded the 15 T cell receptor beta chains listed below, sequenced in a study of cytomegalovirus exposure and HLA in healthy donors. PCR primers comprised 60 Vbeta and 13 Jbeta primers. Here immunoSEQ multiplex PCR was the method, and the copy in TCRdb shows in-frame clones only, minus some. The sample gives 100,000 to 150,000 clones, 74% of which show up once; less than 7% is in the top ten. Source material: PBMCs. The receptor source for this set is a woman aged 45-59 years in good health and CMV-seropositive.

The V call is TRBV2, the J call TRBJ2-5; 8 bases are a match to TRBD2. The CDR3 length is 16 residues. The germline V gene encodes CDR1 SNHLY and CDR2 FYNNEI. V was pared by 6 bases and J by 4 bases, with 13 bases of the junction left unmatched. CDR3 sequence: CASSDFGAGGGETQYF. CDR3 coding DNA: TGTGCCAGCAGCGACTTTGGGGCGGGGGGAGGAGAGACCCAGTACTTC.

This clone has a single count. This rearrangement joins TRBV29-1 to TRBJ1-2; 8 bases line up with TRBD1. Germline V lookup: CDR1 SQVTM, CDR2 ANQGSEA. J gave up 8 bases and V 7 bases, and 12 bases lay outside the gene matches. CDR3 length equals 13 residues. Here the CDR3 DNA reads TGCAGCGCCATACGGGACAGGCGTTGGGGCTACACCTTC. Translating gives CSAIRDRRWGYTF.

The chain combines TRBV4-3 with TRBJ1-2, with TRBD1 matching over 10 bases. Per germline, CDR1 LGHNA and CDR2 YSLEER. The J segment lost 7 bases and the V segment lost 2 bases, leaving 7 bases of the junction unmatched. The CDR3 contains 15 residues. CDR3 nucleotides: TGCGCCAGCAGCCAACCGGGACAGGGGAGCGGTGGCTACACCTTC. This gives the protein CASSQPGQGSGGYTF.

The V gene is TRBV9, the J gene TRBJ2-3; 8 bases are shared with TRBD2. V gave up 4 bases and J gave up 6 bases; unmatched junction bases: 10. Per the germline V gene, CDR1 is SGDLS and CDR2 is YYNGEE. The CDR3 is 15 residues long. CDR3 DNA sequence: TGTGCCAGCAGCCCCGCGGGGGGCATTGCTGATACGCAGTATTTT. It specifies CASSPAGGIADTQYF.

The chain employs TRBV6-5 and TRBJ2-7; TRBD2 matches 8 bases. CDR3 length: 14 residues. Per germline, CDR1 MNHEY and CDR2 SVGAGI. The ends lost 5 bases at V and 6 bases at J; junction bases unmatched: 9. The chain's CDR3 is CASSPMRGAGEQYF. The CDR3 DNA follows: TGTGCCAGCAGTCCAATGCGGGGGGCAGGCGAGCAGTACTTC.

Concerning this clone: The identical CDR3 is also encoded by other nucleotide sequences in the sample. The V gene is TRBV5-1, the J gene TRBJ2-5; 8 positions agree with TRBD2. The CDR3 spans 15 residues. Germline-derived CDR1 and CDR2 are SGHRS and YFSETQ. Losses at the gene ends were 0 bases for V and 4 bases for J; bases not matched to a gene: 5. CDR3 DNA: TGCGCCAGCAGCTTGGGGGGGACTAGAGGAGAGACCCAGTACTTC. Its protein is CASSLGGTRGETQYF.

The gene calls are TRBV18 and TRBJ1-1, with D perhaps matching TRBD1 (6 bases). CDR1 KGHSH and CDR2 LQKENI come from the germline V gene. The CDR3 has 17 residues. With 4 bases removed from V and 4 bases from J, the gap between germline ends came to 22 bases. CDR3 sequence reads: CASSQARGRQVGTEAFF. For the CDR3, the DNA is TGTGCCAGCTCACAAGCCAGGGGACGGCAAGTAGGCACTGAAGCTTTCTTT.

This chain links TRBV2 with TRBJ2-2; D ambiguous. V shed 6 bases and J shed 5 bases, with 10 bases lying between them. CDR1 and CDR2 (germline): SNHLY, FYNNEI. CDR3 length: 13 amino acids. The CDR3 DNA sequence: TGTGCCAGCAGGGCTACAGAGACCGGGGAGCTGTTTTTT. Its translation: CASRATETGELFF.

The chain uses TRBV15 and TRBJ2-3; D possibly corresponds to TRBD2 (6 bases). The CDR3 is made up of 13 amino acids. Germline loops: CDR1 LNHNV, CDR2 YYDKDF (reference sequence). The V and J ends lost 3 bases and 5 bases respectively, with 9 bases between them. CDR3 in amino acids: CATSRNSGDTQYF. The CDR3 nucleotides read TGTGCCACCAGCAGGAATAGCGGAGATACGCAGTATTTT.

The chain couples TRBV18 to TRBJ2-7, with a weak D call TRBD1 (6 bases). Germline V gives CDR1 KGHSH, CDR2 LQKENI. This CDR3 region has 15 residues. Trimming shortened V by 4 bases and J by 3 bases, and 16 bases separated the two germline ends. For the CDR3, the DNA is TGTGCCAGCTCACGCCGGACAGAACGAGACTACGAGCAGTACTTC. This encodes CASSRRTERDYEQYF. The variable domain in full, with the rest retrieved from reference TRBV18 and TRBJ2-7, is NAGVMQNPRHLVRRRGQEARLRCSPMKGHSHVYWYRQLPEEGLKFMVYLQKENIIDESGMPKERFSAEFPKEGPSILRIQQVVRGDSAAYFCASSRRTERDYEQYFGPGTRLTVT.

This clone has a handful of counts. The junction shows a germline mismatch at one end, possibly a read error. The chain has TRBV2 and TRBJ2-3; 7 positions agree with TRBD2. Germline CDR1 SNHLY, CDR2 FYNNEI. CDR3 length: 14 residues. The CDR3 DNA follows: TGTGCCAGCATTGAACTAGCGACCACAGATACGCAGTATTTT. Translated: CASIELATTDTQYF.

This chain connects TRBV7-2 to TRBJ1-2; D is ambiguous. This CDR3 is 13 amino acids long. The germline CDR1 and CDR2 sequences are SGHTA and FQGNSA. The V end lost 5 bases, the J end lost 8 bases, and 15 bases lay between the germline ends. The CDR3, as DNA: TGTGCCAGCAGCCCCTCCGGGATACGGGGCTACACCTTC. It yields the protein CASSPSGIRGYTF.

In nucleotides, the CDR3 is TGTGCCAGCAGATCGGACAGCTACGAGCAGTACTTC. Protein product: CASRSDSYEQYF. V usage is TRBV6-5 and J usage is TRBJ2-7; D may be TRBD1 (6 bases). This CDR3 has 12 amino acids. V lost 6 bases and J lost 3, with 9 bases in between. Per the germline V gene, CDR1 is MNHEY and CDR2 is SVGAGI.

This rearrangement joins TRBV7-8 to TRBJ2-1; TRBD2 matches 11 bases. The germline gives CDR1 SGHVS, CDR2 FQNEAQ. V was pared by 6 bases and J by 9 bases, with 13 bases of the junction left unmatched. This CDR3 comprises 16 residues. CDR3 loop: CASSQGGSGGAGEQFF. CDR3 in DNA: TGTGCCAGCAGTCAAGGAGGTAGCGGGGGGGCTGGTGAGCAGTTCTTC.

This chain connects TRBV7-8 to TRBJ2-7; 8 positions agree with TRBD2. V dropped 5 bases and J dropped 0; count of bases not matched to a gene: 15. This CDR3 is built from 18 residues. Germline CDR1 is SGHVS and CDR2 is FQNEAQ. CDR3 nucleotide sequence: TGTGCCAGCAGCCCCCCGTTAAGACTAGCGTTAAGCTCCTACGAGCAGTACTTC. Its translation: CASSPPLRLALSSYEQYF.